The T cell receptor (beta chain) under discussion was sequenced for a study of T cells in Graves' hyperthyroidism and ophthalmopathy. This clonotype came up many times. Its antigen remains unidentified. Exclusions: uncontrolled infection, other autoimmune disease, pregnancy, lactation. General observations from the study: Most thyroid clonotypes that were expanded above 0.001 also turned up in blood.

The CDR3 is made up of 15 amino acids. V was cut by 0 bases and J by 2 bases, with 10 bases left in between. CDR1 and CDR2 from the germline V gene are MDHEN and SYDVKM. RNA transcripts were the template for amplifying TCR beta CDR3 regions. The HTBI primer set served for first-round RT-PCR of the TCR CDR3. Via MiXCR, TCRdb re-called the multiplex PCR reads, giving one row per CDR3 protein. The data show 250,000 to 300,000 distinct CDR3 sequences, around 13% seen once. The receptor was isolated from a middle-aged woman with Graves' hyperthyroidism. The sample was blood. V is TRBV28 and J is TRBJ1-1; D is uncertain. The CDR3 spells CASSLWRALNTEAFF. CDR3 nucleotide sequence: TGTGCCAGCAGTTTATGGCGGGCTCTTAACACTGAAGCTTTCTTT. Complete variable domain (other parts from reference TRBV28 and TRBJ1-1): DVKVTQSSRYLVKRTGEKVFLECVQDMDHENMFWYRQDPGLGLRLIYFSYDVKMKEKGDIPEGYSVSREKKERFSLILESASTNQTSMYLCASSLWRALNTEAFFGQGTRLTVV.